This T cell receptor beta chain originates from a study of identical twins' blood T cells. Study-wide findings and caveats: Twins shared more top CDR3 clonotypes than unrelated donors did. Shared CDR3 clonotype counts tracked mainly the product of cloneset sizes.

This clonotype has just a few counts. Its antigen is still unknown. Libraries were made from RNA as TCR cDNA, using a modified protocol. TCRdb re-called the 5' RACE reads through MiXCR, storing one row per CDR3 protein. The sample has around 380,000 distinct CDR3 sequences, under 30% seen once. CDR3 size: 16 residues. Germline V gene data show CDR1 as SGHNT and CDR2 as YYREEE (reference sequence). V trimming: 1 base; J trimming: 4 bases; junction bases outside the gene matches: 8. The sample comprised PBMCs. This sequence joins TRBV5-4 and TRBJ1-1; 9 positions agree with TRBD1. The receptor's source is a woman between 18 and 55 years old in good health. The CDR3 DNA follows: TGTGCCAGCAGCTTGAAGGGGACAGGGAGATTCACTGAAGCTTTCTTT. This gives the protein CASSLKGTGRFTEAFF.